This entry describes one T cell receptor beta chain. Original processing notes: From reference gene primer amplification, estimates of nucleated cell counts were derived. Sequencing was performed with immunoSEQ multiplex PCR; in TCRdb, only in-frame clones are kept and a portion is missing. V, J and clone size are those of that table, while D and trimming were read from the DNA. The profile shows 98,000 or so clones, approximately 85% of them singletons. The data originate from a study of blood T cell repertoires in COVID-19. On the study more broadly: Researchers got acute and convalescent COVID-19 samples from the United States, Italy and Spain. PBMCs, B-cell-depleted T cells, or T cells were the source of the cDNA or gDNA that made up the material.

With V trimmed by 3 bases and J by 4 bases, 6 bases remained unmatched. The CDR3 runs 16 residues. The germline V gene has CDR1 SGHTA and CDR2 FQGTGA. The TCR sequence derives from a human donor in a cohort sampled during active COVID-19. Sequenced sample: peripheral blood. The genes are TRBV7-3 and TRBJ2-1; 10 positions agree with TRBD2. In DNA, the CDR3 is TGTGCCAGCAGCTTTAGCGGGGGGTCCCCTTACAATGAGCAGTTCTTC. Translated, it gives CASSFSGGSPYNEQFF.